Detailed here is one T cell receptor beta chain. Its target is not known. This may arise from a read error, as a much more abundant clone is one base away. The data belong to a study of blood T cells in healthy people across ages. PCR was performed a second time for 7 to 11 cycles using a sample-barcoded 5' primer and a J-beta primer mix. TCRdb passed the 5' RACE reads through MiXCR, listing each CDR3 protein once. Found here are around 1,700,000 distinct CDR3 sequences, under 30% of them singletons; the top ten hold roughly 8%. Each donor had roughly 10 milliliters of peripheral blood drawn. Samples each yielded at least 5 micrograms of total RNA. Germline CDR1 and CDR2: DFQATT and SNEGSKA (reference sequence). The CDR3 sequence is 13 residues long. Trimming cost V 1 base and J 11 bases, with 17 bases left between them. Findings and limits, study-wide: Reliance upon unsorted PBMCs precluded definitive naive versus antigen-experienced comparison.

The sample comprised blood. The V and J genes are TRBV20-1 and TRBJ2-5; perhaps TRBD2 as D (5 bases). The source of this sequence is a woman in her 30s in good health. The CDR3 here is CSARGGLFNEQYF. In nucleotides, the CDR3 is TGCAGTGCTAGAGGCGGACTTTTCAATGAGCAGTACTTC.